This T cell receptor beta chain appears in the sequencing data of a study of T cells in Graves' hyperthyroidism and ophthalmopathy. Regarding the study as a whole: Median prediction lead before ophthalmopathy onset was 5 to 7.5 months with the model.

Germline V gene data show CDR1 as LGHDT and CDR2 as YNNKEL (reference sequence). V was trimmed by 4 bases and J by 6 bases, leaving 13 bases between them. The CDR3 is 14 residues long. From RNA transcripts, TCR beta CDR3 regions were amplified. Initially, a first-round RT-PCR of the TCR CDR3 employed the HTBI primer set. TCRdb processed the multiplex PCR reads anew with MiXCR; each CDR3 protein has one entry. The top ten hold approximately 8.7% of the sample, which has over 700,000 distinct CDR3 sequences, about two fifths seen once. As concerns this clonotype: Its specificity is unknown.

Sample: blood. This chain links TRBV3-1 with TRBJ1-5, with D possibly matching TRBD1 (5 bases). The clonotype originates from a man between 18 and 29 years old with Graves' hyperthyroidism. CDR3 bases: TGTGCCAGCAGCCCGCTCGGGGGAGTTCAGCCCCAGCATTTT. Its protein is CASSPLGGVQPQHF. Full variable domain (missing parts from reference TRBV3-1 and TRBJ1-5): DTAVSQTPKYLVTQMGNDKSIKCEQNLGHDTMYWYKQDSKKFLKIMFSYNNKELIINETVPNRFSPKSPDKAHLNLHINSLELGDSAVYFCASSPLGGVQPQHFGDGTRLSIL.